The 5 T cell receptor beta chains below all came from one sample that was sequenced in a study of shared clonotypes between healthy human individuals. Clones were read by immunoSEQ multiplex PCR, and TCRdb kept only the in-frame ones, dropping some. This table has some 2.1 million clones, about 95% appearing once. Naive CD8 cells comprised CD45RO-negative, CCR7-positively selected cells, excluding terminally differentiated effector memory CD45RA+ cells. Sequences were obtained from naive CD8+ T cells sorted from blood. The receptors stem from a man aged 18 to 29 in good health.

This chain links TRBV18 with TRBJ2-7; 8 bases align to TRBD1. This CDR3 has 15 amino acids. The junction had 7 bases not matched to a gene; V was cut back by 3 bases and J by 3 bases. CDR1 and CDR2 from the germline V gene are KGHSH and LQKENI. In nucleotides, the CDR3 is TGTGCCAGCTCACCGCAACAGGGGGTGATCTACGAGCAGTACTTC. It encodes CASSPQQGVIYEQYF.

CDR3 sequence: CASSLAVGNTEAFF. CDR3 nucleotides: TGCGCCAGCAGCCTCGCGGTGGGGAACACTGAAGCTTTCTTT. V gene TRBV5-1 combines with J gene TRBJ1-1; D is unclear. Trimming pared 4 bases from V and 1 base from J, leaving 11 bases between. The CDR3 runs to 14 residues. Germline V CDR1 and CDR2: SGHRS, YFSETQ.

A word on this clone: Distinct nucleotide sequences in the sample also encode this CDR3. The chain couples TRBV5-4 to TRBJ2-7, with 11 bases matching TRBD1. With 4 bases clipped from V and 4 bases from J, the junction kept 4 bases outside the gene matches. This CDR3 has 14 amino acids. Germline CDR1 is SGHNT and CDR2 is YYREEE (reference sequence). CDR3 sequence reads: CASSPGQGAYEQYF. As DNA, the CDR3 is TGTGCCAGCAGCCCAGGACAGGGGGCTTACGAGCAGTACTTC.

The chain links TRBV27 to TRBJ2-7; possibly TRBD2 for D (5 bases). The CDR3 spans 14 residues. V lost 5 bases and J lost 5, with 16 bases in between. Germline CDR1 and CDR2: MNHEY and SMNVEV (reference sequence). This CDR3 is CASSPRFSGNEQYF. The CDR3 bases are TGTGCCAGCAGTCCCCGTTTTTCCGGGAACGAGCAGTACTTC.

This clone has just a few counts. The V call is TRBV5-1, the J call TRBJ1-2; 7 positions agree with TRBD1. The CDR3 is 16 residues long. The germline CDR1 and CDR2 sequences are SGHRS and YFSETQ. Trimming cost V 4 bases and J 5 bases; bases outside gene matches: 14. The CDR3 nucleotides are TGCGCCAGCAGCCCTTCGCCGTCACAGGGGAGTTATGGCTACACCTTC. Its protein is CASSPSPSQGSYGYTF.